Shown below are 13 T cell receptor beta chains from a single sample sequenced in a study of T cells in Graves' hyperthyroidism and ophthalmopathy. Authors of the study amplified TCR beta CDR3 regions from RNA transcripts. The TCR CDR3 was amplified in a first-round RT-PCR using the HTBI primer set. TCRdb re-derived calls from the multiplex PCR reads in MiXCR, one entry per CDR3 protein. The table shows 480,000 or so distinct CDR3 sequences, with 46% occurring only once. Sequenced material: peripheral blood or thyroid tissue (not recorded which). All receptors come from an adult woman with Graves' disease, either hyperthyroidism or ophthalmopathy (not recorded which).

This clonotype was seen repeatedly, ten times or more. The chain joins TRBV4-3 to TRBJ1-2; D is possibly TRBD1 (5 bases). The CDR3 is 16 amino acids. Germline-derived CDR1 and CDR2 are LGHNA and YSLEER. V lost 0 bases, J lost 6 bases, and 17 bases lay in between. This CDR3 reads CASSQDLEGKWNGYTF. The DNA for the CDR3 is TGCGCCAGCAGCCAAGATCTCGAGGGGAAGTGGAATGGCTACACCTTC.

In DNA, the CDR3 is TGTGCCAGCAGCTTGCAGCAGGGCTTGGTTGGCTACACCTTC. It yields the protein CASSLQQGLVGYTF. The gene calls are TRBV7-9 and TRBJ1-2, with D possibly matching TRBD1 (5 bases). Trimming shortened V by 3 bases and J by 7 bases, and 15 bases separated the two germline ends. CDR1 is SEHNR, CDR2 FQNEAQ, per germline (reference sequence). CDR3 length: 14 residues. The full variable domain, its missing parts supplied by reference TRBV7-9 and TRBJ1-2, is DTGVSQNPRHKITKRGQNVTFRCDPISEHNRLYWYRQTLGQGPEFLTYFQNEAQLEKSRLLSDRFSAERPKGSFSTLEIQRTEQGDSAMYLCASSLQQGLVGYTFGSGTRLTVV.

This clonotype was seen ten or more times. The chain combines TRBV20-1 with TRBJ1-2, with a tentative D call TRBD1 (5 bases). Deletions cut 6 bases from V and 3 bases from J, with 14 bases between. Looked up from germline, CDR1 is DFQATT and CDR2 is SNEGSKA (reference sequence). There are 13 residues in the CDR3. The CDR3 reads CSARDPADYGYTF. The CDR3 region has the DNA TGCAGTGCACGGGACCCTGCGGACTATGGCTACACCTTC.

The J gene is TRBJ1-2, the V gene TRBV5-8; maybe TRBD1 (6 bases). V dropped 0 bases and J dropped 8 bases, with 20 bases sitting between them. Germline CDR1 SGHTS, CDR2 YDEGEE. CDR3 size: 16 residues. CDR3 residues: CASSLAGDQGREGYTF. CDR3 nucleotides: TGTGCCAGCAGCTTGGCCGGAGATCAGGGGCGAGAAGGCTACACCTTC.

The chain recombines TRBV5-1 with TRBJ1-1; weak D call: TRBD1 (5 bases). Deletions cut 4 bases from V and 7 bases from J, with 20 bases between. Germline assignment: CDR1 SGHRS and CDR2 YFSETQ. The CDR3 is made up of 15 amino acids. The CDR3 DNA reads TGCGCCAGCAGCATCTTCACAGTTGGTGGGGGTGAAGCTTTCTTT. Its protein is CASSIFTVGGGEAFF.

The chain combines TRBV2 with TRBJ2-2; 13 bases fit TRBD2. The ends lost 6 bases at V and 0 bases at J; junction bases unmatched: 10. The CDR3 is 19 residues long. Looked up from germline, CDR1 is SNHLY and CDR2 is FYNNEI. The CDR3 DNA is TGTGCCAGCAGCCACAAACGGACTAGCGGGAGCGCGAACACCGGGGAGCTGTTTTTT. This sequence encodes CASSHKRTSGSANTGELFF.

This clonotype was observed a few times. A single base separates this from a much larger clone, so it may be a read error. The rearrangement uses TRBV10-3 and TRBJ1-3; unclear D gene. Germline CDR1 and CDR2: ENHRY and SYGVKD. Trimming pared 0 bases from V and 10 bases from J, leaving 4 bases between. This CDR3 region has 11 residues. DNA of the CDR3: TGTGCCATCAGTGAGTCGGAGACCATATATTTT. Translating it yields CAISESETIYF.

This clonotype has just a few counts. This sequence joins TRBV20-1 and TRBJ2-7; 14 nucleotides agree with TRBD2. The CDR3 is 16 residues long. Germline V gene data show CDR1 as DFQATT and CDR2 as SNEGSKA (reference sequence). Germline trimming cut 5 bases from V and 3 bases from J; bases unmatched to any gene: 9. Written as DNA, the CDR3 is TGCAGTGCTCGGGGGGGACTAGCGGGAGAAATCTACGAGCAGTACTTC. Its protein product is CSARGGLAGEIYEQYF.

This clonotype appeared a single time. The rearrangement uses TRBV6-1 and TRBJ1-5; unclear D gene. The CDR3 runs 14 residues. Germline CDR1 and CDR2: MNHNS and SASEGT. Deletions cut 7 bases from V and 0 bases from J, with 10 bases between. Here the CDR3 reads CASTGRYSNQPQHF. The CDR3 coding sequence is TGTGCCAGCACTGGTCGGTATAGCAATCAGCCCCAGCATTTT.

This clonotype was seen a single time. The rearrangement links TRBV29-1 to TRBJ2-7; TRBD2 matches 7 bases. Germline lookup yields CDR1 SQVTM and CDR2 ANQGSEA. The trim removed 6 bases at V and 5 bases at J, leaving 10 bases unmatched. CDR3 length equals 13 residues. The CDR3 DNA is TGCAGCGTAGGGAATAGCGGGCGTCACGAGCAGTACTTC. It codes for CSVGNSGRHEQYF.

This chain links TRBV29-1 with TRBJ2-7; unclear D gene. The V and J ends lost 2 bases and 4 bases respectively, with 6 bases between them. CDR3 length: 11 amino acids. CDR1 is SQVTM, CDR2 ANQGSEA, per germline. CDR3 sequence: CSVEHNYEQYF. The CDR3 DNA sequence: TGCAGCGTTGAACACAATTACGAGCAGTACTTC.

J is TRBJ2-5 and V is TRBV2, with D perhaps matching TRBD1 (5 bases). CDR3 length equals 13 residues. V was shortened by 5 bases and J by 5 bases, with 12 bases between the two germline ends. In germline, CDR1 is SNHLY, CDR2 FYNNEI. This CDR3 reads CASSSGLRETQYF. The CDR3 DNA sequence: TGTGCCAGCAGTTCAGGGTTGAGGGAGACCCAGTACTTC.

This clonotype was seen repeatedly, ten times or more. The chain has TRBV7-2 and TRBJ1-1; 11 bases map to TRBD1. With V trimmed by 7 bases and J by 3 bases, 4 bases remained unmatched. CDR3 length equals 14 residues. Germline lookup yields CDR1 SGHTA and CDR2 FQGNSA. As DNA, the CDR3 is TGTGCCAGCACCAGGGGACAGGGGGACACTGAAGCTTTCTTT. Protein product: CASTRGQGDTEAFF.